The clone carrying this TCR beta chain is a singleton in its sample. Generated by immunoSEQ multiplex PCR, the TCRdb table keeps only in-frame clones and is missing some. The repertoire holds a few hundred thousand clones, with just under 85% as singletons. Two negative PCRs, clearance, or symptom resolution had been documented for recovered Cohort 3 donors. The data belong to a study of blood T cell repertoires in COVID-19. CDR1 is SGHAT, CDR2 FQNNGV, per germline. The CDR3 has 14 amino acids. Trimming left V 5 bases short and J 2 bases short, with 12 bases between. This chain links TRBV11-2 with TRBJ2-5, with TRBD1 as a possible D gene (5 bases). The TCR sequence derives from a man in his forties who had recovered from COVID-19. What was sequenced was PBMCs or T cells enriched from blood (not recorded which). The CDR3: CASSPGRLQETQYF. The CDR3 nucleotides are TGTGCCAGCAGCCCAGGGCGGCTACAAGAGACCCAGTACTTC.